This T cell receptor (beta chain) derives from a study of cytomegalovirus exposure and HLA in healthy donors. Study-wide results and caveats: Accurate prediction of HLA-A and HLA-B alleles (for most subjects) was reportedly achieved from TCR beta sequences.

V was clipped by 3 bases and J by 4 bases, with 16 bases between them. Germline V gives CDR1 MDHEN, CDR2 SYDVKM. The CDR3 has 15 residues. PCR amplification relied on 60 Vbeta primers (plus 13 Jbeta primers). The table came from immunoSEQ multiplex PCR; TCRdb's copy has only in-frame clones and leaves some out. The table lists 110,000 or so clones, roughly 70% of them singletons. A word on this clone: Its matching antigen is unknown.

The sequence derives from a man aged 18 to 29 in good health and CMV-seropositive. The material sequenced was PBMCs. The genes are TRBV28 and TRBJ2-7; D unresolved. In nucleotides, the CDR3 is TGTGCCAGCAGTTTGTCAGGTGGGTTCGATTACGAGCAGTACGTC. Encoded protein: CASSLSGGFDYEQYV.